This TCR beta chain was sequenced for a study of beta chain features in type 1 diabetes (dated by TCRdb to between 2018 and 2020). Regarding the research as a whole: No differences in mean age, gender distribution, total cell number or subset yield were found between patients and healthy donors. A total of over 95,000,000 sorted cells were examined across all samples, and RNA yield correlated strongly with the number of cells per subset. In the study, recently diagnosed type 1 diabetes patients and matched healthy donors were compared on the TCRB repertoires of their sorted circulating CD4+ T cell subsets. Regulatory and stem cell-like memory subsets were obtained from only 8 patients and about eight healthy donors, while naive and central memory subsets were obtained from all 30 or so donors.

Turning to this clone: What antigen it recognizes has not been identified. Base qualities are missing; no much larger clone stands one base away.

V is reduced by 5 bases and J by 7 bases, leaving a spacing of 18 bases between them. The germline V gene encodes CDR1 SGHAT and CDR2 FQNNGV. The CDR3 contains 14 residues, cysteine and phenylalanine counted. Solely the CDR3 DNA is kept, with 42 bases framed from the first base. A single peripheral blood draw of around 0.11 L on average was collected from each donor into heparinised tubes. Using a panel that included CD45RO, CCR7, CD25, CD127, CD95 and CD27, naive, central memory, regulatory and stem cell-like memory CD4+ T cells were sorted on a BD FACSAria II. A purity above 98% was achieved for all sorted populations. PBMCs were isolated immediately by Lymphoprep density gradient centrifugation and stained directly without culture. To minimize batch effects, samples were stained and sorted in pairs, one healthy donor with one patient per experiment. The entire isolated RNA was reverse transcribed using the High Capacity cDNA Reverse Transcription Kit, and thus expressed TCRB transcripts were sequenced. Naive, central memory and regulatory T cell samples underwent deep immunoSEQ sequencing, averaging roughly 3.5 million total reads per sample. Sorted cells were lysed in RLT buffer and RNA was extracted with DNase-treated RNeasy Micro or Mini kits, depending on cell number. Each cell subset was processed separately to prevent cross-contamination, with patient and healthy donor samples processed together. TCRB sequences were amplified from cDNA with the immunoSEQ multiplex PCR, producing 87-bp fragments spanning the CDR3 region. Sequencing of the amplicons was done on the Illumina HiSeq platform. The original pipeline was this. Synthetic template baselines were used to correct PCR bias computationally, reads within Hamming distance 2 were collapsed together, and singletons that could not be merged were discarded. Reads were aligned to IMGT to assign V, D and J genes, CDR3 length, and insertions or deletions at six rearrangement sites. Within each subset, clonotype counts were normalized to sorted cell number, after which true diversity and Gini coefficients were computed with the tcR R package. The overlap coefficient, calculated on TCRB nucleotide sequences, was used to quantify repertoire sharing. Out-of-frame TCRB sequences from naive cells were analyzed as a proxy for the pre-selection repertoire. TCRdb carries this immuneACCESS record with in-frame sequences only. Its versions omit some clonotypes, under half of them owing to an unresolved V gene in the studies checked, with the rest unexplained. That table furnishes V, J and clone size, whereas the DNA furnished D and trimming. The sample contains fewer than 450,000 clones, roughly 14% of them found a single time. The ten largest clones represent 0.015% of the sample.

Overall results and qualifications from the work: Shorter templates might be favored by PCR, yet because patient and control samples were amplified and corrected together, any such skew would affect both groups equally. Naive, central memory and regulatory TCRB repertoires appeared to be more similar among patients than among healthy donors. Because small numbers of individuals were included in the HLA sub-analyses, any influence of HLA type on TCRB rearrangement was left unresolved. Because cDNA rather than genomic DNA was sequenced, highly expressing activated cells could have been over-represented, although no difference in activation and CD3 levels was found between groups. Patients with type 1 diabetes made fewer insertions and deleted more nucleotides at VDJ recombination sites, implying thymic rearrangement abnormalities. Type 1 diabetes patients showed a moderate but significant shortening of TCRB CDR3 length in all four CD4+ subsets.

The receptor was derived from a woman aged 18-29 years with type 1 diabetes. The sample comprised naive CD4+ T cells from blood. This sample's cell subset or site label indicates: true naive CD4+ T cells. The rearrangement joined TRBV11-2 to TRBJ2-7; D gene: possibly TRBD1, on 6 matching bases. The bases read TGTGCCAGCAGCCCAGCCCTGGGGACAAGGGAGCAGTACTTC. The encoded protein is CASSPALGTREQYF.